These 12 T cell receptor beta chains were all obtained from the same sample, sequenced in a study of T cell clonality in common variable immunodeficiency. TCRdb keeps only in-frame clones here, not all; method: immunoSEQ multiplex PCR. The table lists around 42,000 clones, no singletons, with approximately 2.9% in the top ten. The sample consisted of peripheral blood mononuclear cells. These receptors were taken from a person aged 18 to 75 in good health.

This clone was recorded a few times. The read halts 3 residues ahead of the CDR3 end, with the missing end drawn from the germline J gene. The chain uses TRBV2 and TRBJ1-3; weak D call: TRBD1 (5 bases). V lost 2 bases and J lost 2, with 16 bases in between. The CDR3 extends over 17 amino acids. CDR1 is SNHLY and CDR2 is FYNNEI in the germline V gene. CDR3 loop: CASSENGGVGPGNTIYF. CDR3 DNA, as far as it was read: TGTGCCAGCAGTGAAAACGGGGGGGTGGGTCCTGGAAACACC. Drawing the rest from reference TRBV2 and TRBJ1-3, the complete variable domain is EPEVTQTPSHQVTQMGQEVILRCVPISNHLYFYWYRQILGQKVEFLVSFYNNEISEKSEIFDDQFSVERPDGSNFTLKIRSTKLEDSAMYFCASSENGGVGPGNTIYFGEGSWLTVV.

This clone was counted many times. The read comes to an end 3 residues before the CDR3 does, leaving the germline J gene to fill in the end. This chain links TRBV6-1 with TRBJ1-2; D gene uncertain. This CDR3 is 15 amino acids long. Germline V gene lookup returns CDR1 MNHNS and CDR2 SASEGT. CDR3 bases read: TGTGCCAGCAGTGAAAAAGCGGGAGGCTCCTACGAC. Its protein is CASSEKAGGSYD. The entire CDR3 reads CASSEKAGGSYDYTF.

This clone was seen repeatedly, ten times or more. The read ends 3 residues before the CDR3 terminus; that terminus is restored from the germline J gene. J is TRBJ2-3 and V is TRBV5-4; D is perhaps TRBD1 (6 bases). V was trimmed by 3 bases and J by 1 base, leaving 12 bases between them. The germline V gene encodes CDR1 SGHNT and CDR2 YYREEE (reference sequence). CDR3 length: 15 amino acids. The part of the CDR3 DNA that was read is TGTGCCAGCAGCTGGGCCTCAGGGGGCACAGATACG. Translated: CASSWASGGTDT. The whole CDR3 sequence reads CASSWASGGTDTQYF.

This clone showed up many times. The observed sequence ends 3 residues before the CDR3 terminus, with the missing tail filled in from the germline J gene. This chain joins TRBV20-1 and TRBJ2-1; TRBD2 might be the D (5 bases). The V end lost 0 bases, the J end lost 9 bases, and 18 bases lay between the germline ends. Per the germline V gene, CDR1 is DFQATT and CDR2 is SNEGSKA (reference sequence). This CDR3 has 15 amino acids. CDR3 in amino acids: CSARDPRGYFGEQFF. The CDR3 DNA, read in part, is TGCAGTGCTAGAGATCCCCGCGGGTACTTTGGTGAG.

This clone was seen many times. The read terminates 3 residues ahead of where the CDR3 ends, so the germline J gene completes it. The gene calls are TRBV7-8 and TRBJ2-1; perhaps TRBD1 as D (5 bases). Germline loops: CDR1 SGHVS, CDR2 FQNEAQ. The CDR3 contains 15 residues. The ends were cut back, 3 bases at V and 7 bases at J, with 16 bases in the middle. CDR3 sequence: CASSFGVGARNEQFF. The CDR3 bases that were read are TGTGCCAGCAGCTTTGGTGTAGGGGCTAGAAATGAG. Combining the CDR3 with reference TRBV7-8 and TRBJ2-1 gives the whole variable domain GAGVSQSPRYKVAKRGQDVALRCDPISGHVSLFWYQQALGQGPEFLTYFQNEAQLDKSGLPSDRFFAERPEGSVSTLKIQRTQQEDSAVYLCASSFGVGARNEQFFGPGTRLTVL.

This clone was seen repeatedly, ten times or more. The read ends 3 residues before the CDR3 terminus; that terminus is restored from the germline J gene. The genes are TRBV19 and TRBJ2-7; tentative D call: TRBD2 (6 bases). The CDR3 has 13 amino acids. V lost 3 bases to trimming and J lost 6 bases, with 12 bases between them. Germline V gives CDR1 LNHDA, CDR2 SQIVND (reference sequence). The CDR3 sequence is CASSIVAGREQYF. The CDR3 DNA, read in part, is TGTGCCAGTAGTATTGTGGCGGGGCGCGAG.

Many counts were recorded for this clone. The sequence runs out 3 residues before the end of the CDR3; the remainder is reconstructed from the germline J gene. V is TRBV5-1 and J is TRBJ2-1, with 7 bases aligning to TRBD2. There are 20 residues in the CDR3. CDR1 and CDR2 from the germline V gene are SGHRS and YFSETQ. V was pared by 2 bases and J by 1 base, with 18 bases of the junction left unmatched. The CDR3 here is CASSFYLTSQLLNSYNEQFF. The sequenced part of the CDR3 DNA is TGCGCCAGCAGCTTTTACTTGACTAGCCAACTACTTAATTCCTACAATGAG.

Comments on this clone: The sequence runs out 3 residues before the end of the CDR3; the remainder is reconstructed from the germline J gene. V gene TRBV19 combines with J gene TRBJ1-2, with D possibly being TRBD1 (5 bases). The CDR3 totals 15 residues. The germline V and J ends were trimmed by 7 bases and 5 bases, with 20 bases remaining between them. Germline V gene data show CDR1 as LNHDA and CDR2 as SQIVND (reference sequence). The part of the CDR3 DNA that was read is TGTGCCAGTATCGATGATCCCGACAGAAATTATGGC. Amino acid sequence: CASIDDPDRNYG. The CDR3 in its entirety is CASIDDPDRNYGYTF. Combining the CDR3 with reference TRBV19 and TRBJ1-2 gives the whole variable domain DGGITQSPKYLFRKEGQNVTLSCEQNLNHDAMYWYRQDPGQGLRLIYYSQIVNDFQKGDIAEGYSVSREKKESFPLTVTSAQKNPTAFYLCASIDDPDRNYGYTFGSGTRLTVV.

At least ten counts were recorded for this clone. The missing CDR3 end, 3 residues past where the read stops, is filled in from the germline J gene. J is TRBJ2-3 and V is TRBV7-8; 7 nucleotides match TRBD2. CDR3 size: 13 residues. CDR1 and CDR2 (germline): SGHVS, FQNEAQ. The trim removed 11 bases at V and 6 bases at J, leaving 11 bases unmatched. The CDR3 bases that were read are TGTGCCGGCGGGGGTAGCGGTGCTGATACG. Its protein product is CAGGGSGADT. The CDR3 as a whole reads CAGGGSGADTQYF.

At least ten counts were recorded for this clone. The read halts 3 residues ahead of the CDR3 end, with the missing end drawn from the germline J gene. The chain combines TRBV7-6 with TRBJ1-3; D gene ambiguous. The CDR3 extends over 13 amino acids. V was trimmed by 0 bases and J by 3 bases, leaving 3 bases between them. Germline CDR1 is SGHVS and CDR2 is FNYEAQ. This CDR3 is CASSLASGNTIYF. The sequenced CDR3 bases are TGTGCCAGCAGCTTAGCCAGTGGAAACACC.

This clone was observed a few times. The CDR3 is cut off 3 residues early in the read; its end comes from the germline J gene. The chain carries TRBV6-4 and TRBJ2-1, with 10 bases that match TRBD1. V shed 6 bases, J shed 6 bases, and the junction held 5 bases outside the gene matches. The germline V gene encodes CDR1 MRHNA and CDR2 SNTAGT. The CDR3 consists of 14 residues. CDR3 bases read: TGTGCCAGCAGCGGGACAGGGGAAGGCAATGAG. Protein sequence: CASSGTGEGNE. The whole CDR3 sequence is CASSGTGEGNEQFF.

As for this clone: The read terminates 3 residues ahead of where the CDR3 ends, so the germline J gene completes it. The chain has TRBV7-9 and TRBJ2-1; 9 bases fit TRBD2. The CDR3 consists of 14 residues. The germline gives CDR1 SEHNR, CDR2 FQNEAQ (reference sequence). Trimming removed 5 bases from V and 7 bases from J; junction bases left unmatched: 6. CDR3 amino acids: CASSRLAGDNEQFF. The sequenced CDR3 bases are TGTGCCAGCAGCCGCTTAGCGGGAGATAATGAG.